The 30 T cell receptor beta chains presented below share a single source sample, sequenced in a study of regulatory T cells in long-lasting Graves disease. Relying on iRepertoire HTBI primers and Arm-PCR of CDR3 regions, the team built TCR beta libraries. TCRdb fed the multiplex PCR reads into MiXCR, producing one record per CDR3 protein. This sample yields hundreds of thousands of distinct CDR3 sequences, of which about a fifth are seen a single time; 6.5% to 10% belongs to the top ten. Time point reported: persistent/refractory GD, antithyroid drugs over 5 years with positive TRAb. From PBMCs, RNA was extracted and then used to make the TCR library. The sequences come from peripheral blood mononuclear cells (PBMCs), collected when the disease was refractory, from a patient treated with antithyroid drugs. These receptors came from a female donor with Graves disease.

This chain uses TRBV6-1 with TRBJ1-5; 7 bases match TRBD1. V dropped 3 bases and J dropped 5; count of bases not matched to a gene: 4. This CDR3 has 14 amino acids. CDR1 and CDR2 (germline): MNHNS, SASEGT. The CDR3 DNA follows: TGTGCCAGCAGTGAGACAGGGCGGTATCAGCCCCAGCATTTT. This codes for CASSETGRYQPQHF.

Concerning this clonotype: A read error is possible here, since a much larger clone lies one base away. CDR3 in amino acids: CASNLGARNSPLHF. CDR3 nucleotides: TGTGCCAGCAATTTAGGGGCTAGGAATTCACCCCTCCACTTT. This chain connects TRBV28 to TRBJ1-6; weak D call: TRBD1 (5 bases). The CDR3 is made up of 14 amino acids. Germline values: CDR1 MDHEN, CDR2 SYDVKM.

The chain couples TRBV11-2 to TRBJ2-1, with 8 bases matching TRBD2. The CDR3 contains 12 residues. Germline V gene data show CDR1 as SGHAT and CDR2 as FQNNGV. V shed 3 bases and J 9 bases; nucleotides not matched to a gene: 1. CDR3 sequence (DNA): TGTGCCAGCAGCTTTAGCGGGATTGAGCAGTTCTTC. Translating gives CASSFSGIEQFF.

As regards this clonotype: A read error may account for a junction end that differs from germline. The gene calls are TRBV28 and TRBJ2-2; 12 bases match TRBD2. CDR1 is MDHEN and CDR2 is SYDVKM in the germline V gene. The CDR3 length is 15 residues. DNA for the CDR3: TGTGCCTCCTCGCGACTAGCGGGGGTCACCGGGGAGCTGTCTTTT. Residues: CASSRLAGVTGELSF.

This clonotype turned up a few times. The genes are TRBV11-1 and TRBJ2-3, with D perhaps being TRBD1 or TRBD2 (5 bases each). Germline lookup yields CDR1 SGHAT and CDR2 FQDESV (reference sequence). CDR3 length: 16 residues. Trimming left V 7 bases short and J 6 bases short, with 23 bases between. This CDR3 reads CASTSYGTGTFDTQYF. The CDR3 bases are TGTGCCAGCACCTCTTACGGGACGGGTACCTTCGATACGCAGTATTTT.

This clonotype came up many times. V gene TRBV7-9 combines with J gene TRBJ2-5; D perhaps matches TRBD2 (6 bases). Germline V gene lookup returns CDR1 SEHNR and CDR2 FQNEAQ (reference sequence). This CDR3 is built from 15 residues. V was trimmed by 5 bases and J by 2 bases, leaving 15 bases between them. The CDR3 here is CASSPRDSIQETQYF. The CDR3 region has the DNA TGTGCCAGCAGCCCCCGGGACTCTATACAAGAGACCCAGTACTTC.

The J gene is TRBJ2-1, the V gene TRBV29-1; TRBD1 agrees at 10 bases. This CDR3 region has 13 residues. CDR1 is SQVTM, CDR2 ANQGSEA, per germline. Unmatched junction bases numbered 4, after V lost 4 bases and J lost 7 bases. This CDR3 is CSVGGDRGNEQFF. In DNA, the CDR3 is TGCAGCGTTGGGGGGGACAGGGGAAATGAGCAGTTCTTC.

This chain links TRBV19 with TRBJ2-7; D may correspond to TRBD1 or TRBD2 (5 bases each). The CDR3 totals 15 residues. Germline V lookup: CDR1 LNHDA, CDR2 SQIVND (reference sequence). V dropped 3 bases and J dropped 0 bases, with 12 bases sitting between them. CDR3 residues: CASSMSQGASYEQYF. CDR3 nucleotide sequence: TGTGCCAGTAGTATGAGCCAGGGAGCCTCCTACGAGCAGTACTTC.

Ten or more counts support this clonotype. The chain recombines TRBV10-3 with TRBJ2-7; 10 positions match TRBD2. Germline V gene data show CDR1 as ENHRY and CDR2 as SYGVKD. The CDR3 totals 17 residues. V gave up 5 bases and J gave up 3 bases; unmatched junction bases: 13. CDR3 region: CAISSTSSSGSIYEQYF. The CDR3 DNA follows: TGTGCCATCAGTTCCACCTCGTCTAGCGGGAGTATCTACGAGCAGTACTTC.

Comment on this clonotype: A read error may be the cause here, since a much bigger clone is one base away. The conserved closing phenylalanine or tryptophan is absent in this CDR3, likely reflecting a read error. The chain joins TRBV11-3 to TRBJ2-2; D is possibly TRBD2 (5 bases). The CDR3 covers 13 residues. Germline V gene sequence: CDR1 SGHNT, CDR2 YENEEA. Trimming stripped 0 bases from V and 8 bases from J, with 7 bases between. Written as DNA, the CDR3 is TGTGCCAGCAGCTTAGACGGGGTTGGGGAGCTGTTTTCT. Amino acids: CASSLDGVGELFS.

The chain employs TRBV20-1 and TRBJ1-5; possibly TRBD1 for D (5 bases). The length of the CDR3 is 14 residues. Germline-derived CDR1 and CDR2 are DFQATT and SNEGSKA (reference sequence). V lost 3 bases and J 2 bases, leaving 11 bases between the germline ends. The CDR3 nucleotides are TGCAGTGCTAGGCCGGGGCTAGGCAATCAGCCCCAGCATTTT. Amino acid sequence: CSARPGLGNQPQHF.

This clonotype has ten or more counts. This chain uses TRBV20-1 with TRBJ1-4, with 7 bases fitting TRBD1. The CDR3 extends over 16 amino acids. With 1 base clipped from V and 4 bases from J, the junction kept 9 bases outside the gene matches. Germline V gene lookup returns CDR1 DFQATT and CDR2 SNEGSKA (reference sequence). The CDR3 loop is CSARAPGGQINEKLFF. As DNA, the CDR3 is TGCAGTGCTAGAGCCCCAGGGGGGCAAATTAATGAAAAACTGTTTTTT.

The rearrangement uses TRBV29-1 and TRBJ1-3; no clear D gene. This CDR3 contains 9 residues. CDR1 and CDR2 from the germline V gene are SQVTM and ANQGSEA. CDR3 DNA: TGCAGTGGACGAAACACCATATATTTT. Translating it yields CSGRNTIYF.

The gene calls are TRBV19 and TRBJ2-5, with D perhaps assigned TRBD1 or TRBD2 (5 bases each). CDR3 length: 14 amino acids. With 1 base removed from V and 5 bases from J, the gap between germline ends came to 11 bases. The germline CDR1 and CDR2 sequences are LNHDA and SQIVND (reference sequence). The CDR3 sequence is CASSIAPWGETQYF. CDR3 sequence (DNA): TGTGCCAGTAGTATAGCCCCGTGGGGGGAGACCCAGTACTTC.

This clonotype was observed once. V usage is TRBV14 and J usage is TRBJ2-7; 14 nucleotides line up with TRBD2. The J segment lost 0 bases and the V segment lost 4 bases, leaving 8 bases of the junction unmatched. Germline V gene data show CDR1 as SGHDN and CDR2 as FVKESK. This CDR3 contains 18 residues. CDR3 in amino acids: CASSRGTSGREPSYEQYF. Written as DNA, the CDR3 is TGTGCCAGCAGCCGCGGGACTAGCGGGAGAGAACCCTCCTACGAGCAGTACTTC.

The sample holds a few counts of this clonotype. The chain joins TRBV27 to TRBJ2-7; possible D gene TRBD1, 6 bases. The germline V and J ends were trimmed by 3 bases and 5 bases, with 17 bases remaining between them. This CDR3 comprises 15 residues. Germline V gene lookup returns CDR1 MNHEY and CDR2 SMNVEV (reference sequence). CDR3 nucleotide sequence: TGTGCCAGCAGTTTGAATTCAGGGGAGTTCCACGAGCAGTACTTC. Amino acids: CASSLNSGEFHEQYF.

This clonotype was seen more than once but under ten times. The chain recombines TRBV20-1 with TRBJ2-7, with a weak D call TRBD2 (6 bases). The CDR3 has 14 residues. V lost 6 bases and J 3 bases, leaving 18 bases between the germline ends. CDR1 is DFQATT and CDR2 is SNEGSKA in the germline V gene (reference sequence). The CDR3 nucleotides read TGCAGTGCAACCTCCGGGACTTTCCTCTACGAGCAGTACTTC. This translates into CSATSGTFLYEQYF.

In this sample, this clonotype turned up many times. The chain combines TRBV20-1 with TRBJ1-5, with a tentative D call TRBD1 (5 bases). The CDR3 totals 16 residues. CDR1 and CDR2 from the germline V gene are DFQATT and SNEGSKA (reference sequence). The V end was cut by 5 bases, the J end by 3 bases, with 20 bases between. The CDR3 protein is CSAPSGAGSFNQPQHF. The CDR3 coding sequence is TGCAGTGCTCCTTCCGGGGCCGGCTCCTTCAATCAGCCCCAGCATTTT.

J is TRBJ2-1 and V is TRBV6-5, with TRBD2 matching 7 bases. The V segment lost 4 bases and the J segment 0 bases; nucleotides outside the gene matches: 0. The CDR3 is 14 amino acids. Germline V gene lookup returns CDR1 MNHEY and CDR2 SVGAGI. The CDR3 nucleotides read TGTGCCAGCAGTTCGGGAGGCTCCTACAATGAGCAGTTCTTC. This gives the protein CASSSGGSYNEQFF.

The V gene is TRBV7-2, the J gene TRBJ2-2, with D possibly TRBD2 on 6 matching bases. This CDR3 is built from 15 residues. V lost 8 bases to trimming and J lost 0 bases, with 13 bases between them. Germline V gene sequence: CDR1 SGHTA, CDR2 FQGNSA. CDR3 protein: CASGSRTTNTGELFF. The DNA of the CDR3 is TGTGCCAGCGGTTCCCGGACTACGAACACCGGGGAGCTGTTTTTT. The whole variable domain, filled in from reference TRBV7-2 and TRBJ2-2, reads GAGVSQSPSNKVTEKGKDVELRCDPISGHTALYWYRQSLGQGLEFLIYFQGNSAPDKSGLPSDRFSAERTGGSVSTLTIQRTQQEDSAVYLCASGSRTTNTGELFFGEGSRLTVL.

To note about this clonotype: This could be a read error, since a much larger clone is one nucleotide away. The chain couples TRBV9 to TRBJ2-5, with TRBD2 matching 7 bases. Per the germline V gene, CDR1 is SGDLS and CDR2 is YYNGEE. CDR3 size: 17 residues. V lost 4 bases, J lost 9 bases, and 21 bases stayed unmatched. The DNA of the CDR3 is TGTGCCAGCAGCTTAGAGGTAGGGGAGGGCCCTCGGGAGGCCCAGTACTTC. Residues: CASSLEVGEGPREAQYF.

This rearrangement joins TRBV5-6 to TRBJ2-1; D gene ambiguous. This CDR3 has 12 amino acids. Trimming removed 4 bases at V and 5 bases at J, with 7 bases between. The V gene's germline CDR1 is SGHDT and CDR2 YYEEEE. As DNA, the CDR3 is TGTGCCAGCAGCCCATCCCACAATGAGCAGTTCTTC. Translation: CASSPSHNEQFF.

This sequence joins TRBV14 and TRBJ2-7; no clear D gene. The V end lost 0 bases, the J end lost 2 bases, and 23 bases lay between the germline ends. The CDR3 is 19 amino acids. Looked up from germline, CDR1 is SGHDN and CDR2 is FVKESK. The DNA of the CDR3 is TGTGCCAGCAGCCAAGATCTTGGTACAATCCGCGGTGAGGCCTACGAGCAGTACTTC. Translation gives CASSQDLGTIRGEAYEQYF.

This clonotype showed up many times. V usage is TRBV28 and J usage is TRBJ2-7, with TRBD1 matching 11 bases. Trimming cost V 5 bases and J 5 bases; bases outside gene matches: 23. This CDR3 is built from 20 residues. The germline gives CDR1 MDHEN, CDR2 SYDVKM. DNA for the CDR3: TGTGCCAGCAGTCGCTTTGGACAGGGGGCGGCCCAGGCGGCACTTGACGAGCAGTACTTC. It encodes CASSRFGQGAAQAALDEQYF.

There are many counts of this clonotype. The V call is TRBV2, the J call TRBJ2-5; no firm D call. The CDR3 length is 14 residues. Germline CDR1 is SNHLY and CDR2 is FYNNEI. The ends were cut back, 2 bases at V and 7 bases at J, with 14 bases in the middle. DNA of the CDR3: TGTGCCAGCAGTGAATTGGTAGGATCAGTGACCCAGTACTTC. Amino acids: CASSELVGSVTQYF.

This clonotype was seen many times. The gene calls are TRBV5-1 and TRBJ2-7; 10 positions agree with TRBD1. Germline V gene lookup returns CDR1 SGHRS and CDR2 YFSETQ. The length of the CDR3 is 15 residues. V lost 0 bases, J lost 3 bases, and 3 bases stayed unmatched. As DNA, the CDR3 is TGCGCCAGCAGCTTGGGGACAGGGGGTTTCTACGAGCAGTACTTC. It is translated as CASSLGTGGFYEQYF. Full variable domain (outside the CDR3, taken from reference TRBV5-1 and TRBJ2-7): KAGVTQTPRYLIKTRGQQVTLSCSPISGHRSVSWYQQTPGQGLQFLFEYFSETQRNKGNFPGRFSGRQFSNSRSEMNVSTLELGDSALYLCASSLGTGGFYEQYFGPGTRLTVT.

At least ten counts were recorded for this clonotype. V and J are TRBV3-1 and TRBJ2-5; the D is unclear. CDR3 size: 14 residues. V was clipped by 1 base and J by 5 bases, with 11 bases between them. The germline V gene encodes CDR1 LGHDT and CDR2 YNNKEL (reference sequence). The CDR3 bases are TGTGCCAGCAGCCAAGTAACCGTTTTCGAGACCCAGTACTTC. It is translated as CASSQVTVFETQYF.

This clonotype was counted once. The V gene is TRBV6-5, the J gene TRBJ1-5; D might be TRBD1 (5 bases). Germline loops: CDR1 MNHEY, CDR2 SVGAGI. V was cut by 4 bases and J by 9 bases, with 16 bases left in between. CDR3 length: 14 amino acids. CDR3 residues: CASSWDGGRGPQHF. Here the CDR3 DNA reads TGTGCCAGCAGTTGGGACGGCGGCCGGGGGCCCCAGCATTTT.

V gene TRBV5-4 combines with J gene TRBJ2-7; 9 nucleotides line up with TRBD2. J gave up 2 bases and V 3 bases, and 3 bases lay outside the gene matches. Germline lookup yields CDR1 SGHNT and CDR2 YYREEE (reference sequence). The CDR3 runs 14 residues. CDR3 in DNA: TGTGCCAGCAGCTCTAGCGGGGCGACCTACGAGCAGTACTTC. Its protein is CASSSSGATYEQYF.

The table lists this clonotype with many counts. The chain employs TRBV12-3 or TRBV12-4 and TRBJ1-3; D remains ambiguous. This CDR3 has 12 amino acids. V lost 3 bases, J lost 4 bases, and 4 bases lay in between. The CDR3 DNA reads TGTGCCAGCAGTTTGAGCGGAAACACCATATATTTT. Its translation: CASSLSGNTIYF.